These 20 T cell receptor beta chains were sequenced from one sample in a study of beta chain features in type 1 diabetes. Points from the study as a whole: All four CD4+ subsets from Type 1 diabetes patients carried moderately but significantly shorter TCRB CDR3s.

Their antigens remain unidentified. Isolated RNA was reverse transcribed in full, so expressed TCRB transcripts were sequenced. This table comes from immunoSEQ multiplex PCR, and its TCRdb copy is limited to in-frame clones, with some not included. Of hundreds of thousands of clones listed, 14% are singletons. Material for sequencing was naive CD4+ T cells from blood. The receptors were sampled from a young man with type 1 diabetes.

In DNA, the CDR3 is TGCGCCAGCAGCCAAGGTCAAGAAGCTTTCTTT. This gives the protein CASSQGQEAFF. The chain couples TRBV4-3 to TRBJ1-1; D gene unclear. Germline V gene lookup returns CDR1 LGHNA and CDR2 YSLEER. V was shortened by 1 base and J by 8 bases, with 5 bases between the two germline ends. The CDR3 is 11 residues long.

The chain combines TRBV9 with TRBJ1-1; 9 nucleotides align to TRBD1. Trimming cost V 3 bases and J 5 bases; bases outside gene matches: 5. Germline V gene data show CDR1 as SGDLS and CDR2 as YYNGEE. The CDR3 length is 14 residues. Here the CDR3 reads CASSAQGANTEAFF. The CDR3 bases are TGTGCCAGCAGCGCACAGGGGGCGAATACTGAAGCTTTCTTT.

This sequence joins TRBV25-1 and TRBJ2-1, with a possible D match to TRBD1 (6 bases). This CDR3 contains 14 residues. CDR1 and CDR2 (germline): MGHDK, SYGVNS. Between the trimmed V and J ends, which lost 8 bases and 6 bases, there was a span of 17 bases. The CDR3: CASGKGELVNEQFF. The CDR3 DNA follows: TGTGCCAGCGGGAAGGGGGAGTTGGTCAATGAGCAGTTCTTC.

This clone was seen a handful of times. The gene calls are TRBV6-1 and TRBJ2-1; no reliable D call. The V end lost 8 bases, the J end lost 8 bases, and 13 bases lay between the germline ends. The CDR3 covers 12 residues. Germline assignment: CDR1 MNHNS and CDR2 SASEGT. CDR3 in amino acids: CASRSWQDEQFF. CDR3 nucleotide sequence: TGTGCCAGCCGCTCGTGGCAAGATGAGCAGTTCTTC.

This clone was seen more than once but under ten times. This sequence joins TRBV29-1 and TRBJ2-5, with D perhaps TRBD1 (6 bases). The germline CDR1 and CDR2 sequences are SQVTM and ANQGSEA. The length of the CDR3 is 13 residues. V was shortened by 3 bases and J by 2 bases, with 10 bases between the two germline ends. The CDR3 sequence: CSVEPDRQETQYF. The CDR3 nucleotides read TGCAGCGTTGAGCCGGACAGACAAGAGACCCAGTACTTC.

The chain is built from TRBV7-2 and TRBJ2-6; the D is unclear. Between the trimmed V and J ends, which lost 8 bases and 0 bases, there was a span of 11 bases. Looked up from germline, CDR1 is SGHTA and CDR2 is FQGNSA. This CDR3 comprises 15 residues. The CDR3 loop reads CASQVVRSGANVLTF. CDR3 nucleotides: TGTGCCAGCCAGGTGGTACGCTCTGGGGCCAACGTCCTGACTTTC.

There are a few counts of this clone. The genes are TRBV2 and TRBJ2-1, with 13 positions matching TRBD2. Germline V gene sequence: CDR1 SNHLY, CDR2 FYNNEI. This CDR3 is built from 14 residues. J was trimmed by 6 bases and V by 6 bases; bases with no gene match: 2. As DNA, the CDR3 is TGTGCCAGCAGGGGACTAGCGGGGCCCAATGAGCAGTTCTTC. Translated: CASRGLAGPNEQFF.

The V and J genes are TRBV27 and TRBJ2-7, with D hard to call. This CDR3 has 16 amino acids. V lost 2 bases to trimming and J lost 5 bases, with 19 bases between them. Germline loops: CDR1 MNHEY, CDR2 SMNVEV (reference sequence). CDR3 loop: CASSLSFRRGSHEQYF. In nucleotides, the CDR3 is TGTGCCAGCAGTTTAAGCTTTCGGAGAGGAAGCCACGAGCAGTACTTC.

As regards this clone: At one end, the junction sequence differs from germline, possibly due to a read error. This rearrangement joins TRBV5-4 to TRBJ2-5, with D perhaps matching TRBD1 (6 bases). The CDR3 is 14 amino acids. Germline V gives CDR1 SGHNT, CDR2 YYREEE (reference sequence). CDR3 in amino acids: CASTLDSGTETQYF. The CDR3 nucleotides are TGTGCCAGCACCTTGGACAGCGGAACGGAGACCCAGTACTTC.

This clone was found a few times. J is TRBJ2-7 and V is TRBV5-1; TRBD2 agrees at 8 bases. The CDR3 has 15 residues. The ends lost 4 bases at V and 6 bases at J; junction bases unmatched: 12. Germline V gene sequence: CDR1 SGHRS, CDR2 YFSETQ. The CDR3 DNA reads as TGCGCCAGCAGCATACGGGCAGCGGGAGATGGCGAGCAGTACTTC. It translates to CASSIRAAGDGEQYF.

This clone was observed once. V gene TRBV7-9 combines with J gene TRBJ2-3; TRBD2 matches at 10 bases. After removal of 4 bases from V and 9 bases from J, the junction contained 7 bases not matched to a gene. The germline V gene encodes CDR1 SEHNR and CDR2 FQNEAQ (reference sequence). The CDR3 covers 14 residues. The CDR3 DNA reads as TGTGCCAGCAGCTACCAGCGGGGGGGTGGGACGCAGTATTTT. Its translation is CASSYQRGGGTQYF.

This clone was counted only a few times. V and J are TRBV4-3 and TRBJ1-4; the D is unclear. V gave up 1 base and J gave up 1 base, with 10 bases separating them. Germline V gene lookup returns CDR1 LGHNA and CDR2 YSLEER. The CDR3 covers 16 residues. Here the CDR3 reads CASSQAFGETNEKLFF. Written as DNA, the CDR3 is TGCGCCAGCAGCCAAGCCTTCGGGGAAACTAATGAAAAACTGTTTTTT.

This clone has more than one count but fewer than ten. The gene calls are TRBV5-4 and TRBJ2-4, with D possibly matching TRBD2 (5 bases). The CDR3 is made up of 15 amino acids. The V end was cut by 0 bases, the J end by 2 bases, with 9 bases between. Germline V gene sequence: CDR1 SGHNT, CDR2 YYREEE (reference sequence). The CDR3 nucleotides read TGTGCCAGCAGCTTGGGCGGCGGGCCCAAAAACATTCAGTACTTC. Its protein product is CASSLGGGPKNIQYF.

Here the CDR3 DNA reads TGTGCCAGCAGCTCCTTGGACTCCCTGGGAAATCAGCCCCAGCATTTT. Encoded protein: CASSSLDSLGNQPQHF. The chain is built from TRBV7-9 and TRBJ1-5; the D is unclear. Germline V gives CDR1 SEHNR, CDR2 FQNEAQ (reference sequence). The CDR3 spans 16 residues. Trimming pared 4 bases from V and 4 bases from J, leaving 17 bases between.

The gene calls are TRBV9 and TRBJ1-3; 7 bases match TRBD1. Unmatched junction bases numbered 3, after V lost 3 bases and J lost 0 bases. CDR3 length: 15 amino acids. Per the germline V gene, CDR1 is SGDLS and CDR2 is YYNGEE. CDR3 amino acids: CASSGSGGSGNTIYF. Here the CDR3 DNA reads TGTGCCAGCAGCGGATCAGGGGGCTCTGGAAACACCATATATTTT. The whole variable domain, filled in from reference TRBV9 and TRBJ1-3, reads DSGVTQTPKHLITATGQRVTLRCSPRSGDLSVYWYQQSLDQGLQFLIQYYNGEERAKGNILERFSAQQFPDLHSELNLSSLELGDSALYFCASSGSGGSGNTIYFGEGSWLTVV.

This rearrangement joins TRBV5-1 to TRBJ1-3, with D perhaps matching TRBD1 (5 bases). CDR1 and CDR2 (germline): SGHRS, YFSETQ. CDR3 length: 14 residues. V lost 3 bases, J lost 0 bases, and 7 bases lay in between. The CDR3 sequence: CASSSGSSGNTIYF. The CDR3 nucleotides read TGCGCCAGCAGCTCAGGGTCCTCTGGAAACACCATATATTTT.

The rearrangement uses TRBV7-9 and TRBJ2-7; 10 bases are shared with TRBD2. This CDR3 spans 16 amino acids. V trimming: 4 bases; J trimming: 2 bases; junction bases outside the gene matches: 8. Per the germline V gene, CDR1 is SEHNR and CDR2 is FQNEAQ (reference sequence). The CDR3 reads CASSWGSGTSAYEQYF. For the CDR3, the DNA is TGTGCCAGCAGCTGGGGTTCGGGGACTAGCGCCTACGAGCAGTACTTC. Supplemented by reference TRBV7-9 and TRBJ2-7, the full variable domain reads DTGVSQNPRHKITKRGQNVTFRCDPISEHNRLYWYRQTLGQGPEFLTYFQNEAQLEKSRLLSDRFSAERPKGSFSTLEIQRTEQGDSAMYLCASSWGSGTSAYEQYFGPGTRLTVT.

This chain uses TRBV5-6 with TRBJ1-5; 11 bases match TRBD1. The CDR3 spans 16 residues. Germline V gene sequence: CDR1 SGHDT, CDR2 YYEEEE. The J segment lost 2 bases and the V segment lost 2 bases, leaving 3 bases of the junction unmatched. CDR3 sequence reads: CASSFRTGGGNQPQHF. Here the CDR3 DNA reads TGTGCCAGCAGCTTCAGGACAGGGGGCGGCAATCAGCCCCAGCATTTT.

This rearrangement joins TRBV11-2 to TRBJ2-6; D not resolved. Trimming removed 1 base from V and 4 bases from J, with 5 bases in between. In germline, CDR1 is SGHAT, CDR2 FQNNGV. The CDR3 contains 14 residues. The CDR3 region is CASSLVRGANVLTF. Written as DNA, the CDR3 is TGTGCCAGCAGCTTAGTGAGGGGGGCCAACGTCCTGACTTTC. The entire variable domain, with the rest obtained from reference TRBV11-2 and TRBJ2-6, is as follows: EAGVAQSPRYKIIEKRQSVAFWCNPISGHATLYWYQQILGQGPKLLIQFQNNGVVDDSQLPKDRFSAERLKGVDSTLKIQPAKLEDSAVYLCASSLVRGANVLTFGAGSRLTVL.

This chain joins TRBV15 and TRBJ1-2; TRBD1 is a possible D gene (5 bases). The germline V and J ends were trimmed by 0 bases and 3 bases, with 17 bases remaining between them. CDR3 size: 17 residues. Germline-derived CDR1 and CDR2 are LNHNV and YYDKDF (reference sequence). CDR3 sequence: CATSRDLVSRVDYGYTF. For the CDR3, the DNA is TGTGCCACCAGCAGAGATCTAGTTTCCAGGGTAGACTATGGCTACACCTTC.